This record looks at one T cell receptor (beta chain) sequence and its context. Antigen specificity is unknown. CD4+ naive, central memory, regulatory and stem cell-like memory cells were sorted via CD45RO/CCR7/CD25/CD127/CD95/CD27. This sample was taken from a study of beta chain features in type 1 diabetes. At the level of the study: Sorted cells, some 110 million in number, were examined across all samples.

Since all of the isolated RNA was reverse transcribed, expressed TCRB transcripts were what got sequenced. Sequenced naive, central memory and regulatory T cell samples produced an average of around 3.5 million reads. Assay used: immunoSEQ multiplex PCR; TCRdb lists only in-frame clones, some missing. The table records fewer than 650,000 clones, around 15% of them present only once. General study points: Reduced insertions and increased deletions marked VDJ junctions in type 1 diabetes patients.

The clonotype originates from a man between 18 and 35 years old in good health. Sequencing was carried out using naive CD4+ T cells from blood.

DNA for the CDR3: TGTGCCAGCAGCAAACGGACAGGAGGGGCCGATGGCTACACCTTC. This encodes CASSKRTGGADGYTF. The chain is built from TRBV9 and TRBJ1-2; 7 positions agree with TRBD1. The CDR3 contains 15 residues. V lost 4 bases and J lost 6; bases outside the gene matches: 12. The V gene's germline CDR1 is SGDLS and CDR2 YYNGEE.